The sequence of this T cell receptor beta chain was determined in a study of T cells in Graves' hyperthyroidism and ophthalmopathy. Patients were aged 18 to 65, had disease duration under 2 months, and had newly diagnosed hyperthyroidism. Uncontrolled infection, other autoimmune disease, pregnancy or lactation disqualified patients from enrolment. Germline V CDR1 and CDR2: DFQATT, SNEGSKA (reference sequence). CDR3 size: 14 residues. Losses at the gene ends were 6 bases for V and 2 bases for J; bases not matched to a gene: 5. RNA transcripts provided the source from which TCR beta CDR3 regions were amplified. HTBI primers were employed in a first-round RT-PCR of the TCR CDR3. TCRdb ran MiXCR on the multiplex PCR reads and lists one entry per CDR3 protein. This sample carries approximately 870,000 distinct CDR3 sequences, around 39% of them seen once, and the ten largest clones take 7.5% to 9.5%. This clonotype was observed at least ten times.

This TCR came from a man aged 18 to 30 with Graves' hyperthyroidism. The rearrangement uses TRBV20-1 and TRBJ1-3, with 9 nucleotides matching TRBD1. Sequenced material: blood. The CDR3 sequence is CSAWTGVAGNTIYF. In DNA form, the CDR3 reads TGCAGTGCCTGGACAGGGGTCGCTGGAAACACCATATATTTT.